These 4 T cell receptor beta chains were all obtained from the same sample, sequenced in a study of T-cell memory formation after mild COVID-19. TCRdb reprocessed the 5' RACE reads with MiXCR, giving one entry per CDR3 protein. The data show 300,000 to 400,000 distinct CDR3 sequences, 13% seen once. Sequencing was done on a sample of PBMCs or a T cell subset sorted from them (not recorded which). The receptors stem from a man aged 18-30 years who had mild COVID-19 (a few samples of this study predate the infection). Cell type and time point are not known.

Only a few counts were recorded for this clonotype. The rearrangement uses TRBV5-1 and TRBJ2-1, with 15 bases that match TRBD2. Germline V gene lookup returns CDR1 SGHRS and CDR2 YFSETQ. This CDR3 is built from 19 residues. V lost 4 bases to trimming and J lost 2 bases; unmatched junction nucleotides: 10. CDR3 protein: CASSPAGTSGGITYNEQFF. The CDR3 DNA sequence: TGCGCCAGCAGCCCCGCCGGGACTAGCGGGGGGATCACCTACAATGAGCAGTTCTTC.

There are a few counts of this clonotype. This chain links TRBV7-2 with TRBJ1-6; D remains unclear. Between the trimmed V and J ends, which lost 3 bases and 5 bases, there was a span of 17 bases. Germline V gene lookup returns CDR1 SGHTA and CDR2 FQGNSA. The CDR3 consists of 17 residues. The CDR3 region has the DNA TGTGCCAGCAGCTTTCAGGCCCCTTGGGTAGATAATTCACCCCTCCACTTT. It encodes CASSFQAPWVDNSPLHF.

This clonotype has ten or more counts. The gene calls are TRBV29-1 and TRBJ2-3, with 8 bases matching TRBD1. Germline-derived CDR1 and CDR2 are SQVTM and ANQGSEA. Trimming at V came to 4 bases and at J to 4 bases, leaving 7 bases not matched to a gene. The CDR3 covers 14 residues. As DNA, the CDR3 is TGCAGCGTTGTCCCAGGGGGCGCGTCAGATACGCAGTATTTT. Its protein is CSVVPGGASDTQYF.

DNA for the CDR3: TGTGCCAGCAGTCCGGGGGACAGGGGCCAAGAGACCCAGTACTTC. Its translation is CASSPGDRGQETQYF. The V and J genes are TRBV12-3 or TRBV12-4 and TRBJ2-5; 10 nucleotides agree with TRBD1. The CDR3 totals 15 residues. The V gene end was trimmed by 5 bases and the J gene end by 1 base; junction bases not matched to a gene: 4.